This entry lists 27 T cell receptor beta chains sequenced from one sample in a study of blood T cell repertoires in COVID-19. Only in-frame clones appear in the TCRdb table, and some are missing; sequencing was by immunoSEQ multiplex PCR. The sample has 150,000 or so clones; around 90% are singletons. The source material was PBMCs or T cells enriched from blood (not recorded which). Every receptor here comes from a middle-aged woman who had been exposed to COVID-19.

The J gene is TRBJ1-3, the V gene TRBV15; D possibly corresponds to TRBD1 (6 bases). Germline V CDR1 and CDR2: LNHNV, YYDKDF (reference sequence). V lost 5 bases, J lost 0 bases, and 20 bases lay in between. This CDR3 region has 18 residues. The CDR3 spells CATSGPPKDRSSGNTIYF. As DNA, the CDR3 is TGTGCCACCAGCGGACCACCTAAAGACAGGAGCTCTGGAAACACCATATATTTT. The variable domain in full, with the rest retrieved from reference TRBV15 and TRBJ1-3, is DAMVIQNPRYQVTQFGKPVTLSCSQTLNHNVMYWYQQKSSQAPKLLFHYYDKDFNNEADTPDNFQSRRPNTSFCFLDIRSPGLGDTAMYLCATSGPPKDRSSGNTIYFGEGSWLTVV.

The sample holds many counts of this clone. The chain uses TRBV6-4 and TRBJ2-5; 12 bases are shared with TRBD1. Germline-derived CDR1 and CDR2 are MRHNA and SNTAGT. There are 14 residues in the CDR3. V trimming: 3 bases; J trimming: 4 bases; junction bases outside the gene matches: 0. The CDR3: CASSEGQGAETQYF. The CDR3 bases are TGTGCCAGCAGTGAGGGACAGGGGGCAGAGACCCAGTACTTC.

The chain has TRBV2 and TRBJ2-3, with D tentatively TRBD2 (5 bases). V gave up 7 bases and J gave up 0 bases, with 14 bases separating them. This CDR3 is 15 amino acids long. Germline CDR1 reads SNHLY; CDR2 reads FYNNEI. The CDR3 bases are TGTGCCAGCATACGGACTCATCCTAGCACAGATACGCAGTATTTT. Its protein is CASIRTHPSTDTQYF.

The rearrangement uses TRBV29-1 and TRBJ2-5; the match to TRBD1 covers 9 bases. The CDR3 totals 14 residues. Germline CDR1 is SQVTM and CDR2 is ANQGSEA. Trimming took 3 bases from V and 5 from J; bases not matched to a gene: 7. The CDR3 DNA follows: TGCAGCGTTGAGGGGACAGGGAGTGGGGAGACCCAGTACTTC. Protein product: CSVEGTGSGETQYF.

The genes are TRBV7-2 and TRBJ2-3, with a tentative D call TRBD2 (6 bases). Germline lookup yields CDR1 SGHTA and CDR2 FQGNSA. V lost 5 bases and J lost 5, with 14 bases in between. The CDR3 has 14 residues. CDR3 amino acids: CASSPGLSGDTQYF. CDR3 nucleotides: TGTGCCAGCAGCCCGGGACTTAGCGGAGATACGCAGTATTTT.

This clone is a singleton in its sample. The rearrangement joins TRBV27 to TRBJ1-2, with D unresolved. The CDR3 totals 15 residues. V gave up 0 bases and J gave up 3 bases, with 11 bases separating them. CDR1 is MNHEY and CDR2 is SMNVEV in the germline V gene (reference sequence). CDR3 sequence reads: CASSLSGGHYYGYTF. CDR3 coding DNA: TGTGCCAGCAGTTTATCAGGTGGGCACTACTATGGCTACACCTTC.

This clone has only a few counts. The CDR3 bases are TGTGCCAGCAGCGAGCGGGAGACCTCCTACGAGCAGTACTTC. Residues: CASSERETSYEQYF. J is TRBJ2-7 and V is TRBV6-2 or TRBV6-3, with 8 nucleotides matching TRBD2. With V trimmed by 6 bases and J by 0 bases, 4 bases remained unmatched. The CDR3 has 14 amino acids. Germline V gives CDR1 MNHEY, CDR2 SVGEGT.

The chain combines TRBV10-1 with TRBJ1-1; possibly TRBD1 for D (6 bases). V lost 6 bases and J lost 3, with 17 bases in between. This CDR3 region has 15 residues. Germline CDR1 and CDR2: WNHNN and SYGVQD (reference sequence). The CDR3 DNA follows: TGCGCCAGCAGCCCCCTTAAGGGGGGGGACACTGAAGCTTTCTTT. Protein: CASSPLKGGDTEAFF.

The chain has TRBV9 and TRBJ2-1, with 10 nucleotides matching TRBD2. The germline gives CDR1 SGDLS, CDR2 YYNGEE. This CDR3 is 18 amino acids long. The V gene end was trimmed by 0 bases and the J gene end by 5 bases; junction bases not matched to a gene: 11. CDR3 coding DNA: TGTGCCAGCAGCGTAGGGCTAGCGGGGGCCACCTCGGACAATGAGCAGTTCTTC. Translating gives CASSVGLAGATSDNEQFF.

J is TRBJ1-4 and V is TRBV5-6; D not certain. From germline, CDR1 is SGHDT and CDR2 YYEEEE. This CDR3 is 14 amino acids long. The V end was cut by 4 bases, the J end by 6 bases, with 13 bases between. In nucleotides, the CDR3 is TGTGCCAGCAGCACCATGAGGCGGGATGAAAAACTGTTTTTT. Encoded protein: CASSTMRRDEKLFF.

V and J are TRBV6-2 or TRBV6-3 and TRBJ1-2, with no clear D. The CDR3 spans 14 residues. From germline, CDR1 is MNHEY and CDR2 SVGEGT. Deletions cut 5 bases from V and 7 bases from J, with 17 bases between. The DNA of the CDR3 is TGTGCCAGCAGTGCCTTCGGGAATATTTTTGGCTACACCTTC. It encodes CASSAFGNIFGYTF.

The CDR3 region has the DNA TGTGCCAGCTCACCATTTGTAGGGACAGATGTTGGCTACACCTTC. Amino acid sequence: CASSPFVGTDVGYTF. The chain uses TRBV18 and TRBJ1-2; 7 bases are a match to TRBD1. This CDR3 region has 15 residues. V trimming: 2 bases; J trimming: 7 bases; junction bases outside the gene matches: 10. Germline values: CDR1 KGHSH, CDR2 LQKENI.

The chain has TRBV4-3 and TRBJ2-3; a possible D gene is TRBD1 (6 bases). Trimming shortened V by 3 bases and J by 3 bases, and 19 bases separated the two germline ends. Germline V CDR1 and CDR2: LGHNA, YSLEER. This CDR3 is built from 17 residues. CDR3 sequence: CASSQGISGAWTDTQYF. The CDR3 DNA follows: TGCGCCAGCAGCCAGGGAATTTCAGGGGCGTGGACAGATACGCAGTATTTT.

The chain employs TRBV18 and TRBJ1-1; 10 bases line up with TRBD1. Germline V lookup: CDR1 KGHSH, CDR2 LQKENI. The junction had 9 bases not matched to a gene; V was cut back by 4 bases and J by 7 bases. This CDR3 has 15 residues. The CDR3 protein is CASSQMDRGGNEAFF. CDR3 coding DNA: TGTGCCAGCTCACAGATGGACAGGGGGGGTAATGAAGCTTTCTTT.

The rearrangement links TRBV7-8 to TRBJ1-2; D call uncertain. The CDR3 is 13 residues long. From germline, CDR1 is SGHVS and CDR2 FQNEAQ. Trimming stripped 1 base from V and 4 bases from J, with 7 bases between. For the CDR3, the DNA is TGTGCCAGCAGCTTAGGGAGAGGCTATGGCTACACCTTC. Translated, it gives CASSLGRGYGYTF.

The chain has TRBV3-1 (or the pseudogene TRBV3-2) and TRBJ1-5, with D possibly matching TRBD1 (5 bases). Germline loops: CDR1 LGHDT, CDR2 YNNKEL (reference sequence). The V gene lost 0 bases and the J gene lost 7 bases, with 10 bases spanning the gap. This CDR3 has 14 residues. DNA of the CDR3: TGTGCCAGCAGCCAAGATACGGGGGTCCAGCCCCAGCATTTT. Encoded protein: CASSQDTGVQPQHF.

The genes are TRBV5-4 and TRBJ1-1; the D is unclear. Germline V gene data show CDR1 as SGHNT and CDR2 as YYREEE (reference sequence). The CDR3 length is 13 residues. Trimming removed 3 bases from V and 3 bases from J, with 9 bases in between. The CDR3 is CASSSNRDTEAFF. The CDR3 DNA is TGTGCCAGCAGCTCTAACAGAGACACTGAAGCTTTCTTT.

This rearrangement joins TRBV5-6 to TRBJ1-1; D call uncertain. CDR3 length: 14 residues. V shed 0 bases and J shed 7 bases, with 13 bases lying between them. From germline, CDR1 is SGHDT and CDR2 YYEEEE. CDR3 in DNA: TGTGCCAGCAGCTTGGAGCGTTTAGACTTTGAAGCTTTCTTT. Its protein product is CASSLERLDFEAFF.

This clone was seen more than once but under ten times. This chain links TRBV10-3 with TRBJ2-7, with D possibly TRBD1 on 6 matching bases. The CDR3 spans 17 residues. Trimming cost V 3 bases and J 0 bases, with 18 bases left between them. In germline, CDR1 is ENHRY, CDR2 SYGVKD. CDR3 nucleotide sequence: TGTGCCATCAGTGAAACAATAAGACAGGATAGCTCCTACGAGCAGTACTTC. Encoded protein: CAISETIRQDSSYEQYF.

V and J are TRBV7-3 and TRBJ2-3, with TRBD1 matching over 10 bases. The V segment lost 4 bases and the J segment 1 base; nucleotides outside the gene matches: 14. The CDR3 covers 19 residues. Germline assignment: CDR1 SGHTA and CDR2 FQGTGA. CDR3: CASSSTTGGGSSGTDTQYF. CDR3 nucleotides: TGTGCCAGCAGCTCTACGACAGGGGGCGGTTCGTCAGGCACAGATACGCAGTATTTT.

The J gene is TRBJ2-7, the V gene TRBV7-9; 9 nucleotides line up with TRBD1. The CDR3 has 14 amino acids. The V gene's germline CDR1 is SEHNR and CDR2 FQNEAQ (reference sequence). The V segment lost 5 bases and the J segment 4 bases; nucleotides outside the gene matches: 6. This CDR3 is CASSIQGAGYEQYF. The CDR3 DNA sequence: TGTGCCAGCAGCATACAGGGGGCGGGTTACGAGCAGTACTTC.

The gene calls are TRBV7-9 and TRBJ2-1, with D possibly being TRBD2 (6 bases). Trimming took 5 bases from V and 6 from J, leaving 23 bases between them. This CDR3 is built from 17 residues. Germline CDR1 is SEHNR and CDR2 is FQNEAQ (reference sequence). The CDR3 region is CASSTRFMRLGPNEQFF. The CDR3, as DNA: TGTGCCAGCAGCACCCGGTTTATGAGACTAGGGCCCAATGAGCAGTTCTTC.

V and J are TRBV4-1 and TRBJ1-1; tentatively, D is TRBD1 (6 bases). This CDR3 contains 15 residues. Trimming took 0 bases from V and 5 from J, leaving 13 bases between them. Looked up from germline, CDR1 is MGHRA and CDR2 is YSYEKL. The CDR3 reads CASSQERRGQTEAFF. The CDR3 bases are TGCGCCAGCAGCCAAGAGAGGCGGGGGCAAACTGAAGCTTTCTTT.

The chain links TRBV11-2 to TRBJ1-1; no definite D call. CDR1 is SGHAT and CDR2 is FQNNGV in the germline V gene. This CDR3 region has 15 residues. V lost 0 bases, J lost 11 bases, and 19 bases lay in between. The CDR3 sequence is CASSLEQVGSRGAFF. For the CDR3, the DNA is TGTGCCAGCAGCTTAGAACAAGTAGGGTCCCGCGGGGCTTTCTTT.

This chain links TRBV6-5 with TRBJ1-3; D unclear. Germline values: CDR1 MNHEY, CDR2 SVGAGI. The CDR3 extends over 16 amino acids. The germline V and J ends were trimmed by 0 bases and 3 bases, with 12 bases remaining between them. The CDR3 DNA reads as TGTGCCAGCAGTTACTCGAGAAGGTCAGGTGGAAACACCATATATTTT. Amino acids: CASSYSRRSGGNTIYF.

The gene calls are TRBV6-6 and TRBJ2-7, with D perhaps TRBD2 (6 bases). Germline loops: CDR1 MNHNY, CDR2 SVGAGI (reference sequence). The CDR3 is 15 amino acids. Trimming shortened V by 2 bases and J by 6 bases, and 17 bases separated the two germline ends. DNA for the CDR3: TGTGCCAGCAGTTACCCCCAGTTCGGGGGACCCGAGCAGTACTTC. Translating it yields CASSYPQFGGPEQYF.

This rearrangement joins TRBV5-3 to TRBJ2-1; 9 bases fit TRBD1. TRBV5-3 is reported as an ORF; its role is uncertain. The CDR3 is made up of 21 amino acids. The V segment lost 3 bases and the J segment 4 bases; nucleotides outside the gene matches: 23. The CDR3 spells CARSCYRDRVVRDHCYNEQFF. The CDR3 coding sequence is TGTGCCAGAAGCTGTTACCGGGACAGGGTAGTAAGGGACCACTGTTACAATGAGCAGTTCTTC.